The present entry profiles one T cell receptor (beta chain) with its context. Other DNA sequences of this sample code for an identical CDR3. The PCR ran on 60 Vbeta and 13 Jbeta primers. Assay: immunoSEQ multiplex PCR; the TCRdb copy retains only in-frame clones and omits some. The sample includes about 190,000 clones, under 80% of them seen just once. This sample is part of a study of cytomegalovirus exposure and HLA in healthy donors. The V gene end was trimmed by 2 bases and the J gene end by 2 bases; junction bases not matched to a gene: 4. This CDR3 comprises 15 residues. Germline assignment: CDR1 SGHRS and CDR2 YFSETQ.

The rearrangement uses TRBV5-1 and TRBJ2-5, with TRBD2 matching over 9 bases. The clonotype comes from a man aged 25 to 40 in good health and CMV-seropositive. Sequencing used PBMCs. The CDR3, as DNA: TGCGCCAGCAGCTTAGCGGGGGGCGGGCAAGAGACCCAGTACTTC. Amino acid sequence: CASSLAGGGQETQYF.